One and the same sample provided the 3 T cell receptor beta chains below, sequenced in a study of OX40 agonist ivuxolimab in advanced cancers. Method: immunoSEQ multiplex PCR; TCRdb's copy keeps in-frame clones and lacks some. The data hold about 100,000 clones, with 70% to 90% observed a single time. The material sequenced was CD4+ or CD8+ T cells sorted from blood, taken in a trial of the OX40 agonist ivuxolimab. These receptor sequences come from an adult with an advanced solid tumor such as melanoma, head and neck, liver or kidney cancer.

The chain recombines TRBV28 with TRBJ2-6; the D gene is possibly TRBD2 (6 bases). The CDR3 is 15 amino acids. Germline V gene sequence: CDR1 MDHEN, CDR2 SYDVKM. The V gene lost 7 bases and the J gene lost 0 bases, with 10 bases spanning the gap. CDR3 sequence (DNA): TGTGCCAGCAAAGGAGGGAGCTCTGGGGCCAACGTCCTGACTTTC. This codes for CASKGGSSGANVLTF.

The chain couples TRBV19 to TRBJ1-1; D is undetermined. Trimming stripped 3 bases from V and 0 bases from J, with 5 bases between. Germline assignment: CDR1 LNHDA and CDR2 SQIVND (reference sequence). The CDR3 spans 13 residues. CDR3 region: CASSILMNTEAFF. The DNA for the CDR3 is TGTGCCAGTAGTATCCTCATGAACACTGAAGCTTTCTTT.

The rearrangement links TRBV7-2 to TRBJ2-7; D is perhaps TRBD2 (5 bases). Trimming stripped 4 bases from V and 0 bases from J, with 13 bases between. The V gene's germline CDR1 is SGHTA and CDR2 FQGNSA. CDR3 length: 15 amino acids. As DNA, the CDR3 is TGTGCCAGCAGCTCCTGGGAGCTTAGCTCCTACGAGCAGTACTTC. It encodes CASSSWELSSYEQYF.